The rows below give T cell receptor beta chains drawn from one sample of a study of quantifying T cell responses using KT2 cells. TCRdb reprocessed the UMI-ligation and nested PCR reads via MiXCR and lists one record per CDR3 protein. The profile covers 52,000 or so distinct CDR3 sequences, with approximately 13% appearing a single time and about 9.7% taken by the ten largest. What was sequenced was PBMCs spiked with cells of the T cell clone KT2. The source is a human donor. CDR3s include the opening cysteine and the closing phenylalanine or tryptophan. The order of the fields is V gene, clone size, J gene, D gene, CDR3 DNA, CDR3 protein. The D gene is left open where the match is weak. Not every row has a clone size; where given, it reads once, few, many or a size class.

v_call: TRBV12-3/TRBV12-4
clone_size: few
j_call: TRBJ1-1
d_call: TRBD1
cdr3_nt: TGTGCCAGCATCCAGGGGGGGCGGCAGAACACTGAAGCTTTCTTT
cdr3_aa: CASIQGGRQNTEAFF

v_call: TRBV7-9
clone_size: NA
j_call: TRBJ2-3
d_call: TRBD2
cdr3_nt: TGTGCCAGCAGCTTAGGAGCGGGAGTAGATACGCAGTATTTT
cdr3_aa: CASSLGAGVDTQYF

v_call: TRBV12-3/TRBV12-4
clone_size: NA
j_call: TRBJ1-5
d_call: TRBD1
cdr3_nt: TGTGCCAGCAGTTCCAACGGACAGGGCAATCAGCCCCAGCATTTT
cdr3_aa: CASSSNGQGNQPQHF

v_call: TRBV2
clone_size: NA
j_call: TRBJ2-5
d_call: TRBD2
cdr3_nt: TGTGCCAGCAGTGCGAGATGGGGGGGAGAGACCCAGTACTTC
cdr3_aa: CASSARWGGETQYF

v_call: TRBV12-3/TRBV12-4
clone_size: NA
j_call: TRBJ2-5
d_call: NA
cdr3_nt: TGTGCCAGCAGTTTAAAAGGGGCGCTAGAGACCCAGTACTTC
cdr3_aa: CASSLKGALETQYF

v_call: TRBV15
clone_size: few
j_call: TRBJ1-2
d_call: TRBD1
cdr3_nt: TGTGCCACCAGCAGATCCAGGACAGGGGGCCGCGACTATGGCTACACCTTC
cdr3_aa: CATSRSRTGGRDYGYTF

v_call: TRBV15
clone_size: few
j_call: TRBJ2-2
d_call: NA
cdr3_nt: TGTGCCACCAGCGGCCGTTGGGGCACCGGGGAGCTGTTTTTT
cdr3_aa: CATSGRWGTGELFF

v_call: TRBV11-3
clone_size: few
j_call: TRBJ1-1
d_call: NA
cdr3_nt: TGTGCCAGCAGCCCCCCCCAAGGGGCCCCCATGAACACTGAAGCTTTCTTT
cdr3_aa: CASSPPQGAPMNTEAFF

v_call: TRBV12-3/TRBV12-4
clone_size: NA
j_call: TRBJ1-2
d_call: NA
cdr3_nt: TGTGCCAGCAAAAAAAGAATCCGGACGGAGTATGGCTACACCTTC
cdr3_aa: CASKKRIRTEYGYTF

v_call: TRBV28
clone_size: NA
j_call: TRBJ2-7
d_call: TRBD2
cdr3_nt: TGTGCCAGCAGTTTGTTAGCTAGCGGGAGTGCGTCCTACGAGCAGTACTTC
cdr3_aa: CASSLLASGSASYEQYF

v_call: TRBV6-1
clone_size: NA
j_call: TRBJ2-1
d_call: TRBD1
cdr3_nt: TGTGCCAGCAAGGGGACAGGGAGGAATGAGCAGTTCTTC
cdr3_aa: CASKGTGRNEQFF

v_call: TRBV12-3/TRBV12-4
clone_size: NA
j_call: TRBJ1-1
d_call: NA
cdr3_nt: TGTGCCAGCAGTTTGGTCCAGGGTCGCACTGAAGCTTTCTTT
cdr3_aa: CASSLVQGRTEAFF

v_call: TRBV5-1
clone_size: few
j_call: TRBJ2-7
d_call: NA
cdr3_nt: TGCGCCAGCAGCTCCGCGGAGGCCCGAACCTACGAGCAGTACTTC
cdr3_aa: CASSSAEARTYEQYF

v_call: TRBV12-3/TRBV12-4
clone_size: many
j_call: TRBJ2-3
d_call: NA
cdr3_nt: TGTGCCAGCAGCCTTCGAGCAGATACGCAGTATTTT
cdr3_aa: CASSLRADTQYF

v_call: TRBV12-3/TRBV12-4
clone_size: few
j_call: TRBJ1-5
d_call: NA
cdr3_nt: TGTGCCAGCAGCCCGGGCCAGGGAAGAGGTCAGCCCCAGCATTTT
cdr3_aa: CASSPGQGRGQPQHF

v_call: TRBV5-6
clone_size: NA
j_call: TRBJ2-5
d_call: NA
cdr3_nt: TGTGCCAGCAGCCCGCCGGGACTTCCCCCAGAGACCCAGTACTTC
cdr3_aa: CASSPPGLPPETQYF

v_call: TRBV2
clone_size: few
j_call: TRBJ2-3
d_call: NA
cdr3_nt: TGTGCCAGCAGTGAACGTCTCAGCACAGATACGCAGTATTTT
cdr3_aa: CASSERLSTDTQYF

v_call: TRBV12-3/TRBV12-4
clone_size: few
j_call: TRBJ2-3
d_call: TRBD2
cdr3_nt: TGTGCCAGCAGCGAAAGCGGGGGGGCCTCCGATACGCAGTATTTT
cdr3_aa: CASSESGGASDTQYF

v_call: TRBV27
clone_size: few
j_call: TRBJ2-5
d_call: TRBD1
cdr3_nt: TGTGCCAGCAGGGGGACAGCCCAAGAGACCCAGTACTTC
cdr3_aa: CASRGTAQETQYF

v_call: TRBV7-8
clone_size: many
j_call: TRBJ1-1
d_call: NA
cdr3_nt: TGTGCCAGCAGCTTATCGATAAGGGCTTTGGACACTGAAGCTTTCTTT
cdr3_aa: CASSLSIRALDTEAFF

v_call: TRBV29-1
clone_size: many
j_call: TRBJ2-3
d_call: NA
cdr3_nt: TGCAGCGAGGGCGAGATAACCAGTTTCCCAGATACGCAGTATTTT
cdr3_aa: CSEGEITSFPDTQYF

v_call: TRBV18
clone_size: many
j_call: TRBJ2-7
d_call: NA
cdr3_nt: TGTGCCAGCTCACCAAGCGGCGCTAGCGATTACGAGCAGTACTTC
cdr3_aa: CASSPSGASDYEQYF

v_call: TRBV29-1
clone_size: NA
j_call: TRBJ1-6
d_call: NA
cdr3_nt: TGCAGCGTTGGGGTCAGAATGCCCCCCCTCCACTTT
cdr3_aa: CSVGVRMPPLHF

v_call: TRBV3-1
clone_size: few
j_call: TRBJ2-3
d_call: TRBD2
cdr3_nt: TGTGCCAGCAGCCAAGATCGTAATAGCGGGGGCTGGGATACGCAGTATTTT
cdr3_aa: CASSQDRNSGGWDTQYF

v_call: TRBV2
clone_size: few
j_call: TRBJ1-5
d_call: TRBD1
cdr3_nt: TGTGCCAGCAGTCCAGGGGGTTTTGATCAGCCCCAGCATTTT
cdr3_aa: CASSPGGFDQPQHF

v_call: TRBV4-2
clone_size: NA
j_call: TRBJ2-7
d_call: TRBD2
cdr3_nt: TGTGCCAGCAGCCAAGAGCCAGCGGGAGCGTACGAGCAGTACTTC
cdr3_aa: CASSQEPAGAYEQYF

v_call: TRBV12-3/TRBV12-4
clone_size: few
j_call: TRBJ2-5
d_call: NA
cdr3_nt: TGTGCCAGCAGGGGCAACCAAGAGACCCAGTACTTC
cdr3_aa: CASRGNQETQYF

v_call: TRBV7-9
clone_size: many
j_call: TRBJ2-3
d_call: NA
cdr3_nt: TGTGCCAGCAGCTTAGGTTCCTATAGCACAGATACGCAGTATTTT
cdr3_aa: CASSLGSYSTDTQYF

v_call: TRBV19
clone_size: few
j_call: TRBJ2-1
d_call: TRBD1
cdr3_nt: TGTGCCAGTAGTATTCGACAGGGGTACAATGAGCAGTTCTTC
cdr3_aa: CASSIRQGYNEQFF